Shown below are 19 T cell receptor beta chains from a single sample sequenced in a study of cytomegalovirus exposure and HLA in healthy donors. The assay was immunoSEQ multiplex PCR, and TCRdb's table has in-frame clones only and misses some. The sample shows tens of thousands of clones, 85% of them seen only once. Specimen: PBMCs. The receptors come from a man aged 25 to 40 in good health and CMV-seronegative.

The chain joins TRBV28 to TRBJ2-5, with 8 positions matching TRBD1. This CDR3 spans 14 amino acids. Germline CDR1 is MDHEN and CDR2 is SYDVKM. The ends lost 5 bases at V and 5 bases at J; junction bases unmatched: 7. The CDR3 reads CASSPPTGVETQYF. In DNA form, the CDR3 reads TGTGCCAGCAGTCCGCCGACAGGGGTGGAGACCCAGTACTTC.

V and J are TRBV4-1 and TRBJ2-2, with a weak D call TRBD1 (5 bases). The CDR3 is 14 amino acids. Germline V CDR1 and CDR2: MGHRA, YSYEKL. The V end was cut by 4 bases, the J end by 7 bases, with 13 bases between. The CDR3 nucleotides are TGCGCCAGCAGCCGCCAGGGCGAAGGCGGGGAGCTGTTTTTT. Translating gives CASSRQGEGGELFF.

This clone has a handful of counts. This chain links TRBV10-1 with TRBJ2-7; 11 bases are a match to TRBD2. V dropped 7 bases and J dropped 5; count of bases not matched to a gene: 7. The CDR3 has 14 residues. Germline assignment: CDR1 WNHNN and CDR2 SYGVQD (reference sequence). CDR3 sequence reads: CASTKLAGANEQYV. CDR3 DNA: TGCGCCAGCACCAAACTAGCGGGAGCTAACGAGCAGTACGTC.

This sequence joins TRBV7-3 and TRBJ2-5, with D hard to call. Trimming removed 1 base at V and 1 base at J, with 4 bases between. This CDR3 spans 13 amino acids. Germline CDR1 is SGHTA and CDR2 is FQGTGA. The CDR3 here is CASSLNSQETQYF. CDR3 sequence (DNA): TGTGCCAGCAGCTTAAACAGCCAAGAGACCCAGTACTTC.

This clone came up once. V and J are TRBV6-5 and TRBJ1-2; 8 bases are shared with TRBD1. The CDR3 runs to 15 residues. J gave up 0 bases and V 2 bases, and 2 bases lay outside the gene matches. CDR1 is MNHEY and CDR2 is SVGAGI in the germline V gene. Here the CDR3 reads CASSYDRGSNYGYTF. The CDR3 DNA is TGTGCCAGCAGTTACGACAGGGGCTCTAACTATGGCTACACCTTC.

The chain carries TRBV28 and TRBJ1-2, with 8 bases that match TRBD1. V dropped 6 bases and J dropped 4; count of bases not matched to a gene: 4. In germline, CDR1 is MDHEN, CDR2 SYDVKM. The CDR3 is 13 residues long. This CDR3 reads CASRRDRGYGYTF. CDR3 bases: TGTGCCAGCAGACGCGACAGGGGCTATGGCTACACCTTC.

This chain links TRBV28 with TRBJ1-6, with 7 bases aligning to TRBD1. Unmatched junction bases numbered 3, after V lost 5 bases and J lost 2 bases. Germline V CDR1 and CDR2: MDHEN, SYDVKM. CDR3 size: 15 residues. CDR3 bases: TGTGCCAGCAGTCTTGGACAGGCCTATAATTCACCCCTCCACTTT. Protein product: CASSLGQAYNSPLHF.

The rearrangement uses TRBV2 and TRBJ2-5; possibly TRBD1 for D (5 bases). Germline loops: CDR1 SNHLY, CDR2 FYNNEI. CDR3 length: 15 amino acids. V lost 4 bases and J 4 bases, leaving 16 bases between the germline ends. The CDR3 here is CASSGQGLAVETQYF. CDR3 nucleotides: TGTGCCAGCAGTGGGCAGGGATTGGCGGTAGAGACCCAGTACTTC.

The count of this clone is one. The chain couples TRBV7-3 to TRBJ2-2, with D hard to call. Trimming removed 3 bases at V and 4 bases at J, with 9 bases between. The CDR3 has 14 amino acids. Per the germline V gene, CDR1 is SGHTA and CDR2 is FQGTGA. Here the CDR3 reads CASSFVYGTGELFF. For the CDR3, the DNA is TGTGCCAGCAGCTTTGTCTACGGCACCGGGGAGCTGTTTTTT.

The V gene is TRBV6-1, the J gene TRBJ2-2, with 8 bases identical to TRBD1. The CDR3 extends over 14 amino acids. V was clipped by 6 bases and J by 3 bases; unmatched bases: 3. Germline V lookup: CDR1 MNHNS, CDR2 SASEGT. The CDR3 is CASRTGADTGELFF. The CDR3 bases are TGTGCCAGCAGGACAGGGGCCGACACCGGGGAGCTGTTTTTT.

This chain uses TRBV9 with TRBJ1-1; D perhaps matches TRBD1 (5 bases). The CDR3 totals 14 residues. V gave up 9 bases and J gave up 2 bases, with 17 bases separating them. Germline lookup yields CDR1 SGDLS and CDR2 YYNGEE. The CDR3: CATGRGGGNTEAFF. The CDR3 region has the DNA TGTGCCACCGGACGTGGGGGGGGAAACACTGAAGCTTTCTTT.

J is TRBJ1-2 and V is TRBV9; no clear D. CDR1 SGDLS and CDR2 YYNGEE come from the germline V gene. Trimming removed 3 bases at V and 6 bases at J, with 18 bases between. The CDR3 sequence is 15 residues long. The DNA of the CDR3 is TGTGCCAGCAGCGAGACCGGGTCGGTAGGAAATGGCTACACCTTC. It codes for CASSETGSVGNGYTF.

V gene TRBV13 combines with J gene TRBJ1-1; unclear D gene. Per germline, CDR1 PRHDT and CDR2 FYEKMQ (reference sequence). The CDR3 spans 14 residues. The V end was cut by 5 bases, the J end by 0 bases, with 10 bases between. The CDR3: CASSSPPLNTEAFF. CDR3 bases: TGTGCCAGCAGCAGCCCCCCCCTGAACACTGAAGCTTTCTTT.

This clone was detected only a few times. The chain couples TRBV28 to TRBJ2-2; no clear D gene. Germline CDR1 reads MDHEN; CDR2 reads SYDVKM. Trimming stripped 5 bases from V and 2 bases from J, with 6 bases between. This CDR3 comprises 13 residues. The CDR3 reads CASSHRNTGELFF. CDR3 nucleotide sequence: TGTGCCAGCAGTCACAGAAACACCGGGGAGCTGTTTTTT. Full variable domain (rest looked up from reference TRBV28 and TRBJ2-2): DVKVTQSSRYLVKRTGEKVFLECVQDMDHENMFWYRQDPGLGLRLIYFSYDVKMKEKGDIPEGYSVSREKKERFSLILESASTNQTSMYLCASSHRNTGELFFGEGSRLTVL.

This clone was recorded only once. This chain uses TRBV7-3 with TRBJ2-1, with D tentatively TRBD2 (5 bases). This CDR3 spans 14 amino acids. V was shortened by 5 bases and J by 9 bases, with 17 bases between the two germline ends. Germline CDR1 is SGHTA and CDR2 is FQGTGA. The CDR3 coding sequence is TGTGCCAGCAGCACCCAAGGGTCTAGCAGTGAGCAGTTCTTC. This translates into CASSTQGSSSEQFF.

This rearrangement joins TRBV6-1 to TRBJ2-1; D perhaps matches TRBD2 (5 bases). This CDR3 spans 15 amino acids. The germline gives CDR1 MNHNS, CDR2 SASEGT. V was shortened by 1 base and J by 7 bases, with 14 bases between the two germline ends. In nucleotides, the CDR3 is TGTGCCAGCAGTGAAGTCGCAGGCGGCGGGAATGAGCAGTTCTTC. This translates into CASSEVAGGGNEQFF.

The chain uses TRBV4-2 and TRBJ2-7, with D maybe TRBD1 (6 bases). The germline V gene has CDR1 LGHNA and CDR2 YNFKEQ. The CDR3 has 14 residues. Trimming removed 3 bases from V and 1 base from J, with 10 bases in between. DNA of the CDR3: TGTGCCAGCAGCCAGACGACAGGTTCCTACGAGCAGTACGTC. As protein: CASSQTTGSYEQYV.

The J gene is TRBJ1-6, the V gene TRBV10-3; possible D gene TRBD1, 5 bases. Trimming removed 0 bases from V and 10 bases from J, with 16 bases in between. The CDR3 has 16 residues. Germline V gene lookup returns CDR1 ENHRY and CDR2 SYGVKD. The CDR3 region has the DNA TGTGCCATCAGTGAGTCGGCGGCGGGGCGCAGCTCACCCCTCCACTTT. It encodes CAISESAAGRSSPLHF.

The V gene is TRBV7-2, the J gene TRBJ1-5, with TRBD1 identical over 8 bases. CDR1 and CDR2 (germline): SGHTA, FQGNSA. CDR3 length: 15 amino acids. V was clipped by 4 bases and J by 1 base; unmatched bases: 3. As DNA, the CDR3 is TGTGCCAGCAGCTCCCGGACAGGGAGCAATCAGCCCCAGCATTTT. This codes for CASSSRTGSNQPQHF.